The T cell receptor beta chain under discussion was sequenced for a study of blood T cell repertoires in COVID-19 (dated by TCRdb to about 2020). Concerning the study at large: Samples from collaborators originated in the United States, Italy and Spain and spanned both the acute and convalescent phases of COVID-19. The material from the prospective study consisted of cDNA or gDNA derived from T cells, B-cell-depleted T cells, or PBMCs. The dataset comprised deeply sampled blood TCRbeta repertoires from subjects exposed to, actively infected with, or recovered from COVID-19. A freely available public database, intended as a resource for researchers studying the immune response to SARS-CoV-2, is where the repertoires were released. Samples were obtained from the ongoing ImmuneRACE study (first 160 participants) and from approximately 1,200 subjects provided by 6 global collaborators. The sample metadata nearly always contained a de-identified subject ID, COVID-19 status, age in years and sex. Where available, HLA class I and class II types were obtained from metadata supplied by the sample provider rather than from assay-based typing.

Participants in the prospective study were enrolled through a virtual design, were aged about 18 to 90 years, and lived in under 25 United States geographic areas. Cohort assignment in the prospective study relied on participant-reported clinical history from a screening survey and a study questionnaire. Recovered participants in ImmuneRACE Cohort 3 were defined by two consecutive negative NP/OP PCR tests, clearance by a healthcare professional, or resolution of symptoms. Each participant in the prospective study had whole blood, serum and a nasopharyngeal or oropharyngeal swab collected by mobile phlebotomists. Additional blood draws and questionnaires over an approximately two-month period could optionally be provided by prospective study participants. Before DNA extraction, blood samples from the prospective study were shipped at room temperature or frozen. As regards this clone: Its antigen specificity is not known. Per-base qualities were not stored, and no clone one base away is much larger.

TCRbeta CDR3 regions were amplified from genomic DNA using the immunoSEQ Assay, a bias-controlled multiplex PCR. Processing in the source paper ran as follows. The number of nucleated cells in each sample was estimated from the amplification of reference gene primers within the assay. To quantify the absolute abundance of each unique TCRbeta CDR3 rearrangement, sequence reads were collapsed and filtered. For each sample, productive Simpson clonality was calculated as the square root of Simpson's diversity index over productive rearrangements. The immuneACCESS repertoire file appears here via TCRdb, limited to in-frame rearrangements. These files lack a portion of the clones; in checked studies, under half of the deficit traces to unresolved V genes, and the cause of the others is not known. The V and J calls and the clone size are those of that table, but D and trimming were determined from the DNA. The sample records approximately 350,000 clones, roughly 80% of which are singletons. The top ten clonotypes cover roughly 5.1% of the sample.

Study-level results and caveats: Clinical and demographic metadata were provided uncurated, with the amount varying by source and participant.

The germline V gene sets CDR1 to MNHEY and CDR2 to SVGAGI. The CDR3 starts with the cysteine, ends with the phenylalanine, and has 12 residues. Only CDR3 DNA is held: 36 bases, read in frame from base 1. Sample: PBMCs or T cells enriched from blood (not recorded which). The clonotype was recovered from a woman aged 45-65 years who had recovered from COVID-19. The receptor chain draws on TRBV6-5 and TRBJ1-2; the D gene identity is not certain. The DNA sequence is given as TGTGCAACCCAGAGGAAGGATTTCGGCTACACCTTC. The translation is CATQRKDFGYTF.